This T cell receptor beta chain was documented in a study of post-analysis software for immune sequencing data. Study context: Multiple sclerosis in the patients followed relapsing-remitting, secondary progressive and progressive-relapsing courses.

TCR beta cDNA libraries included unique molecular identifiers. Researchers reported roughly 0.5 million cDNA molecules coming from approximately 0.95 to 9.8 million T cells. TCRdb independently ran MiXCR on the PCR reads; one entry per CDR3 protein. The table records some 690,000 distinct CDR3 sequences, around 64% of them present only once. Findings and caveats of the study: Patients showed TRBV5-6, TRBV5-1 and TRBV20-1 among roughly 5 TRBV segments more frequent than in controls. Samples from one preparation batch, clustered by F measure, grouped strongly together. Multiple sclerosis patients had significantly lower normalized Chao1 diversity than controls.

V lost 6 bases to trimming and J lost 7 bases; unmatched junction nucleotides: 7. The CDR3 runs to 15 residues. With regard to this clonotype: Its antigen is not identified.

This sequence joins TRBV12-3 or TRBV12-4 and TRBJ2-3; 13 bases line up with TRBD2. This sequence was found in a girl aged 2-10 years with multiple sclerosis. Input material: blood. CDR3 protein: CASSLTSGRGNTQYF. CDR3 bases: TGTGCCAGCAGCCTCACTAGCGGGAGGGGTAATACGCAGTATTTT.